The rows below give T cell receptor beta chains drawn from one sample of a study of T cells in Graves' hyperthyroidism and ophthalmopathy. MiXCR, run by TCRdb on the multiplex PCR reads, gives a single entry per CDR3 protein. The sample lists approximately 370,000 distinct CDR3 sequences, roughly 15% seen once, with around 35% in the top ten. Sequenced input: blood. All receptors derive from a woman aged 25 to 45 with Graves' hyperthyroidism that later progressed to Graves' ophthalmopathy. Both conserved end residues are part of each CDR3. The order of the fields is J gene, clone size, D gene, V gene, CDR3 DNA, CDR3 protein. A D gene is named only where the DNA matches it firmly. Only some rows state a clone size, as once, few, many or a class for expanded clones.

j_gene: TRBJ2-7
abundance: few
d_gene: -
v_gene: TRBV19
CDR3nt: TGTGCCAGTAGTATCTCCAGTAGCTACTACGAGCAGTACTTC
CDR3aa: CASSISSSYYEQYF

j_gene: TRBJ2-5
abundance: -
d_gene: -
v_gene: TRBV4-2
CDR3nt: TGTGCCAGCAGCCAGGACAAGGAAGAGACCCAGTACTTC
CDR3aa: CASSQDKEETQYF

j_gene: TRBJ1-2
abundance: many
d_gene: -
v_gene: TRBV2
CDR3nt: TGTGCCAGCATAATAGGGCAGACTTATGGCTACACCTTC
CDR3aa: CASIIGQTYGYTF

j_gene: TRBJ1-2
abundance: many
d_gene: TRBD1
v_gene: TRBV7-3
CDR3nt: TGTGCCAGCATCGAGACAGGGGGTTGTCAGGGGCTCGACTATGGCTACACCTTC
CDR3aa: CASIETGGCQGLDYGYTF

j_gene: TRBJ2-5
abundance: many
d_gene: TRBD1
v_gene: TRBV7-8
CDR3nt: TGTGCCAGCAGCTTAGAAGGGGGCGCGAGGGGAGAGACCCAGTACTTC
CDR3aa: CASSLEGGARGETQYF

j_gene: TRBJ2-5
abundance: many
d_gene: -
v_gene: TRBV29-1
CDR3nt: TGCAGCGTTCAGCTGAGCCAAGAGACCCAGTACTTC
CDR3aa: CSVQLSQETQYF

j_gene: TRBJ2-2
abundance: -
d_gene: -
v_gene: TRBV7-7
CDR3nt: TGTGCTACCGTCGGCGGCCTAGCGAACACCGGGGAGCTGTTTTTT
CDR3aa: CATVGGLANTGELFF

j_gene: TRBJ2-2
abundance: few
d_gene: TRBD2
v_gene: TRBV18
CDR3nt: TGTGCCAGCTCACCTGCGGGGGGCCGCACGAACACCGGGGAGCTGTTTTTT
CDR3aa: CASSPAGGRTNTGELFF

j_gene: TRBJ1-6
abundance: many
d_gene: TRBD1
v_gene: TRBV2
CDR3nt: TGTGCCAGCAATCCGGACAGGGGAGGGAATTCACCCCTCCACTTT
CDR3aa: CASNPDRGGNSPLHF

j_gene: TRBJ2-5
abundance: many
d_gene: -
v_gene: TRBV27
CDR3nt: TGTGCCAGCAGTTCAAAGGGTTGGGAGACCCAGTACTTC
CDR3aa: CASSSKGWETQYF

j_gene: TRBJ1-1
abundance: many
d_gene: -
v_gene: TRBV12-3/TRBV12-4
CDR3nt: TGTGCCAGCAGTTTTCTGTTAGCGTTGGTAGCAGCACGTTTGAACACTGAAGCTTTCTTT
CDR3aa: CASSFLLALVAARLNTEAFF

j_gene: TRBJ2-4
abundance: many
d_gene: -
v_gene: TRBV20-1
CDR3nt: TGCAGTGCTAGAGATCAAGTAGGCAAAAACATTCAGTACTTC
CDR3aa: CSARDQVGKNIQYF

j_gene: TRBJ1-3
abundance: -
d_gene: -
v_gene: TRBV6-5
CDR3nt: TGTGCCAGCAGTTACGCGAGCTCTGGAAACACCATATATTTT
CDR3aa: CASSYASSGNTIYF

j_gene: TRBJ1-2
abundance: many
d_gene: -
v_gene: TRBV29-1
CDR3nt: TGCAGCGTTGAAGCCAGACCGGATGGCTACACCTTC
CDR3aa: CSVEARPDGYTF

j_gene: TRBJ2-5
abundance: many
d_gene: -
v_gene: TRBV11-2
CDR3nt: TGTGCCAGCAGCTTCGTCGGGGGGCGCGGGGAAGAGACCCAGTACTTC
CDR3aa: CASSFVGGRGEETQYF

j_gene: TRBJ2-5
abundance: -
d_gene: -
v_gene: TRBV11-2
CDR3nt: TGTGCCAGCAGCCAAGACGGGTATCAAGAGACCCAGTACTTC
CDR3aa: CASSQDGYQETQYF

j_gene: TRBJ1-5
abundance: few
d_gene: -
v_gene: TRBV20-1
CDR3nt: TGCAGTGCTAGCGAGCATGGTTTTGGCAATCAGCCCCAGCATTTT
CDR3aa: CSASEHGFGNQPQHF

j_gene: TRBJ2-1
abundance: -
d_gene: -
v_gene: TRBV10-3
CDR3nt: TGTGCCATCAGTGTGGAGGGGAGCGGATACAATGAGCAGTTCTTC
CDR3aa: CAISVEGSGYNEQFF

j_gene: TRBJ1-4
abundance: many
d_gene: TRBD1
v_gene: TRBV28
CDR3nt: TGTGCCAGCAGTTTATCCCCCGGGACAGGGGCGGATGAAAAACTGTTTTTT
CDR3aa: CASSLSPGTGADEKLFF

j_gene: TRBJ2-1
abundance: -
d_gene: -
v_gene: TRBV27
CDR3nt: TGTGCCAGCAGTTCTAGTAGGAGCTCCTACAATGAGCAGTTCTTC
CDR3aa: CASSSSRSSYNEQFF

j_gene: TRBJ1-2
abundance: many
d_gene: -
v_gene: TRBV2
CDR3nt: TGTGCCAGCAGTGTAGGAGGGAACTATGGCTACACCTTC
CDR3aa: CASSVGGNYGYTF

j_gene: TRBJ1-1
abundance: few
d_gene: TRBD1
v_gene: TRBV7-8
CDR3nt: TGTGCCAGCAGCTCAACCGGACAGGGGCGAACTTTCTTT
CDR3aa: CASSSTGQGRTFF